Below, 27 T cell receptor beta chains from the same sample are listed, as sequenced in a study of T cell responses to AZD1222 COVID-19 vaccine. Clones were sequenced by immunoSEQ multiplex PCR, and TCRdb holds only the in-frame ones, with some missing. The sample gives approximately 24,000 clones, 88% of which show up once; around 2.7% is in the top ten. The source material was peripheral blood, sampled 28 days after the second AZD1222 dose. These receptors were collected from an adult who received the AZD1222 COVID-19 vaccine.

This clone showed up just once. The CDR3 reads CSVEDMGAAGGHPDTQYF. The CDR3 DNA reads as TGCAGCGTTGAAGACATGGGCGCAGCGGGGGGGCATCCAGATACGCAGTATTTT. The rearrangement uses TRBV29-1 and TRBJ2-3; TRBD2 aligns across 10 bases. V shed 0 bases, J shed 4 bases, and the junction held 13 bases outside the gene matches. CDR1 and CDR2 from the germline V gene are SQVTM and ANQGSEA. The CDR3 runs to 18 residues.

The chain combines TRBV11-3 with TRBJ2-2, with no clear D. Germline assignment: CDR1 SGHNT and CDR2 YENEEA. CDR3 length: 14 amino acids. The V end was cut by 5 bases, the J end by 0 bases, with 7 bases between. The CDR3 loop reads CASSPTANTGELFF. CDR3 coding DNA: TGTGCCAGCAGCCCCACAGCGAACACCGGGGAGCTGTTTTTT.

The chain has TRBV7-3 and TRBJ1-2, with 8 bases fitting TRBD1. Per the germline V gene, CDR1 is SGHTA and CDR2 is FQGTGA. The length of the CDR3 is 15 residues. The J segment lost 7 bases and the V segment lost 2 bases, leaving 9 bases of the junction unmatched. DNA for the CDR3: TGTGCCAGCAGCTTAGGTGGACAGGGATTTGGTGGCTACACCTTC. It yields the protein CASSLGGQGFGGYTF.

The genes are TRBV2 and TRBJ2-5, with 12 bases aligning to TRBD2. The V segment lost 3 bases and the J segment 5 bases; nucleotides outside the gene matches: 4. Germline CDR1 and CDR2: SNHLY and FYNNEI. CDR3 length: 15 amino acids. CDR3 DNA: TGTGCCAGCAGTGACCGCGGACTAGCGGGGGAGACCCAGTACTTC. Its protein product is CASSDRGLAGETQYF.

This chain connects TRBV28 to TRBJ2-7, with D maybe TRBD1 (6 bases). The CDR3 spans 11 residues. Germline values: CDR1 MDHEN, CDR2 SYDVKM. DNA for the CDR3: TGTGGATCAGGGACACTATACGAGCAGTACTTC. Translating gives CGSGTLYEQYF.

The chain is built from TRBV2 and TRBJ1-1; 7 nucleotides match TRBD1. CDR3 length: 15 residues. The junction had 7 bases not matched to a gene; V was cut back by 5 bases and J by 1 base. Per germline, CDR1 SNHLY and CDR2 FYNNEI. The CDR3 loop is CASSLNRGGNTEAFF. The CDR3 nucleotides are TGTGCCAGCAGTCTTAACAGGGGAGGGAACACTGAAGCTTTCTTT.

This chain connects TRBV14 to TRBJ2-2; 8 bases match TRBD1. CDR1 SGHDN and CDR2 FVKESK come from the germline V gene. The CDR3 has 16 amino acids. Unmatched junction bases numbered 8, after V lost 4 bases and J lost 4 bases. The CDR3 loop is CASSLRAGGSTGELFF. CDR3 sequence (DNA): TGTGCCAGCAGCCTCCGGGCAGGGGGCAGCACCGGGGAGCTGTTTTTT.

DNA of the CDR3: TGCGCCAGCAGCCAAGATCTGCTCGGGCCCGACATACACACCTACGAGCAGTACTTC. Encoded protein: CASSQDLLGPDIHTYEQYF. This sequence joins TRBV4-1 and TRBJ2-7; D gene uncertain. The V end lost 0 bases, the J end lost 2 bases, and 23 bases lay between the germline ends. This CDR3 region has 19 residues. Germline CDR1 reads MGHRA; CDR2 reads YSYEKL.

The rearrangement joins TRBV7-2 to TRBJ1-5; D may be TRBD1 (5 bases). CDR3 length: 16 amino acids. The germline V and J ends were trimmed by 5 bases and 0 bases, with 14 bases remaining between them. The germline V gene encodes CDR1 SGHTA and CDR2 FQGNSA. CDR3 DNA sequence: TGTGCCAGCAGCCCCCCCGGCGGGGCTAGCAATCAGCCCCAGCATTTT. Its translation is CASSPPGGASNQPQHF.

The rearrangement links TRBV19 to TRBJ1-3, with D possibly matching TRBD1 (5 bases). The CDR3 spans 15 residues. Looked up from germline, CDR1 is LNHDA and CDR2 is SQIVND (reference sequence). V was cut by 4 bases and J by 0 bases, with 10 bases left in between. Written as DNA, the CDR3 is TGTGCCAGTAGTACCGGACACAACTCTGGAAACACCATATATTTT. Protein sequence: CASSTGHNSGNTIYF.

The V and J genes are TRBV7-9 and TRBJ1-3; perhaps TRBD1 as D (5 bases). Trimming pared 5 bases from V and 0 bases from J, leaving 8 bases between. Germline CDR1 reads SEHNR; CDR2 reads FQNEAQ (reference sequence). CDR3 length equals 14 residues. The CDR3 DNA follows: TGTGCCAGCAGCGCCGGGACCTCTGGAAACACCATATATTTT. It codes for CASSAGTSGNTIYF.

The chain links TRBV6-5 to TRBJ1-5; D is unclear. Trimming removed 10 bases at V and 0 bases at J, with 16 bases between. The CDR3 runs to 15 residues. CDR1 and CDR2 from the germline V gene are MNHEY and SVGAGI. The CDR3 here is CATTPLTDSNQPQHF. The CDR3 DNA follows: TGTGCCACTACCCCACTAACGGATAGCAATCAGCCCCAGCATTTT.

The table lists this clone with a count of one. V gene TRBV5-1 combines with J gene TRBJ1-2; 7 nucleotides agree with TRBD1. The CDR3 length is 17 residues. The J segment lost 6 bases and the V segment lost 7 bases, leaving 21 bases of the junction unmatched. The germline V gene encodes CDR1 SGHRS and CDR2 YFSETQ. CDR3 sequence: CASGKGGTDEFVHGYTF. Here the CDR3 DNA reads TGCGCCAGCGGCAAAGGGGGGACAGATGAATTTGTGCATGGCTACACCTTC.

The count of this clone is one. The J gene is TRBJ2-5, the V gene TRBV2, with 7 bases lining up with TRBD2. Germline-derived CDR1 and CDR2 are SNHLY and FYNNEI. Unmatched junction bases numbered 4, after V lost 11 bases and J lost 1 base. The CDR3 totals 12 residues. CDR3 in amino acids: CAGGTIQETQYF. In DNA, the CDR3 is TGTGCCGGGGGGACTATCCAAGAGACCCAGTACTTC.

The chain combines TRBV7-7 with TRBJ2-7; perhaps TRBD1 as D (5 bases). The germline V gene has CDR1 SSHAT and CDR2 FNYEAQ (reference sequence). CDR3 length: 14 residues. V lost 5 bases, J lost 3 bases, and 14 bases lay in between. CDR3 sequence reads: CASSASDTYYEQYF. In nucleotides, the CDR3 is TGTGCCAGCAGCGCATCGGACACCTACTACGAGCAGTACTTC.

The chain couples TRBV4-1 to TRBJ1-6; TRBD1 might be the D (5 bases). Germline-derived CDR1 and CDR2 are MGHRA and YSYEKL. The V end lost 2 bases, the J end lost 8 bases, and 19 bases lay between the germline ends. The CDR3 consists of 17 residues. This chain's CDR3 is CASSQREEGPVHSPLHF. CDR3 nucleotides: TGCGCCAGCAGCCAACGGGAGGAGGGGCCGGTTCATTCACCCCTCCACTTT.

The CDR3, as DNA: TGCGCCAGCAGCCAAGCAGACAGGGGACGGGGCTACACCTTC. As protein: CASSQADRGRGYTF. This chain joins TRBV4-1 and TRBJ1-2; 8 bases are shared with TRBD1. CDR3 length equals 14 residues. Germline V gene data show CDR1 as MGHRA and CDR2 as YSYEKL. V shed 1 base and J 8 bases; nucleotides not matched to a gene: 6.

The rearrangement joins TRBV24-1 to TRBJ1-1; the D gene is possibly TRBD1 (6 bases). Germline V gene sequence: CDR1 KGHDR, CDR2 SFDVKD. The CDR3 is 15 residues long. The germline V and J ends were trimmed by 5 bases and 3 bases, with 15 bases remaining between them. CDR3: CATSASDSKDTEAFF. The CDR3 bases are TGTGCCACCAGTGCCTCGGACAGTAAAGACACTGAAGCTTTCTTT.

The rearrangement joins TRBV3-1 (or the pseudogene TRBV3-2) to TRBJ1-2; D gene ambiguous. V lost 4 bases to trimming and J lost 5 bases, with 17 bases between them. This CDR3 has 15 residues. CDR1 LGHDT and CDR2 YNNKEL come from the germline V gene (reference sequence). CDR3 protein: CASSPGSNHGYGYTF. In DNA form, the CDR3 reads TGTGCCAGCAGCCCCGGATCGAATCACGGGTATGGCTACACCTTC.

This chain connects TRBV28 to TRBJ1-1, with D possibly matching TRBD1 (6 bases). Between the trimmed V and J ends, which lost 6 bases and 3 bases, there was a span of 14 bases. The CDR3 consists of 14 residues. Per germline, CDR1 MDHEN and CDR2 SYDVKM. The CDR3 here is CASSTGRRDTEAFF. In DNA, the CDR3 is TGTGCCAGCAGCACAGGGAGAAGGGACACTGAAGCTTTCTTT.

V usage is TRBV6-4 and J usage is TRBJ1-1; D is unresolved. Germline V gives CDR1 MRHNA, CDR2 SNTAGT. The V end lost 2 bases, the J end lost 1 base, and 5 bases lay between the germline ends. The CDR3 runs to 13 residues. CDR3 residues: CASSDRPNTEAFF. In nucleotides, the CDR3 is TGTGCCAGCAGTGACCGTCCGAACACTGAAGCTTTCTTT.

The V gene is TRBV7-9, the J gene TRBJ1-2; tentatively, D is TRBD1 (5 bases). CDR3 length equals 13 residues. Trimming pared 2 bases from V and 8 bases from J, leaving 12 bases between. Germline V gene sequence: CDR1 SEHNR, CDR2 FQNEAQ (reference sequence). CDR3 in amino acids: CASSLLQGDGYTF. The CDR3 DNA reads as TGTGCCAGCAGCTTATTGCAGGGAGACGGCTACACCTTC.

The V and J genes are TRBV28 and TRBJ1-2, with D unclear. In germline, CDR1 is MDHEN, CDR2 SYDVKM. V was clipped by 2 bases and J by 8 bases, with 9 bases between them. CDR3 length equals 12 residues. The CDR3 region has the DNA TGTGCCAGCAGTTTACCTCAGGCGGGCTACACCTTC. Translating it yields CASSLPQAGYTF.

This clone appeared once. This sequence joins TRBV29-1 and TRBJ1-1; D is possibly TRBD1 (5 bases). V gave up 1 base and J gave up 6 bases, with 15 bases separating them. The CDR3 sequence is 14 residues long. CDR1 and CDR2 (germline): SQVTM, ANQGSEA. The CDR3 loop reads CSVEAGRGGSEAFF. The CDR3 DNA follows: TGCAGCGTTGAAGCTGGACGGGGGGGATCTGAAGCTTTCTTT.

The chain employs TRBV5-1 and TRBJ2-7; possible D gene TRBD2, 7 bases. V lost 10 bases and J 1 base, leaving 18 bases between the germline ends. The CDR3 covers 14 residues. CDR1 is SGHRS, CDR2 YFSETQ, per germline. DNA for the CDR3: TGCGCCCGCGGCGAGGGGGGGCCGTCCTACGAGCAGTACTTC. This encodes CARGEGGPSYEQYF.

This chain links TRBV10-3 with TRBJ2-1; D not certain. The germline CDR1 and CDR2 sequences are ENHRY and SYGVKD. V was trimmed by 0 bases and J by 8 bases, leaving 5 bases between them. This CDR3 contains 12 residues. The CDR3 DNA follows: TGTGCCATCAGTGAGTCCCCCCATGAGCAGTTCTTC. It specifies CAISESPHEQFF.

The chain employs TRBV7-2 and TRBJ2-2, with TRBD2 identical over 10 bases. The germline CDR1 and CDR2 sequences are SGHTA and FQGNSA. Losses at the gene ends were 1 base for V and 3 bases for J; bases not matched to a gene: 8. The CDR3 spans 18 residues. CDR3 loop: CASSLGASGGGYTGELFF. For the CDR3, the DNA is TGTGCCAGCAGCTTAGGTGCTAGCGGGGGTGGCTACACCGGGGAGCTGTTTTTT.